This is a list of T cell receptor beta chains from one sample in a study of shared clonotypes between healthy human individuals. Libraries were prepared by immunoSEQ multiplex PCR; TCRdb keeps only in-frame clonotypes and omits some of them. Of roughly 600,000 clones in the sample, roughly 98% are singletons; the top ten hold 0.3%. The sequenced sample consisted of naive CD8+ T cells sorted from blood. These receptors all stem from a man aged 25 to 40 in good health. CDR3s include the opening cysteine and the closing phenylalanine or tryptophan. The D gene is left open where the match is weak. Clone size is given for some rows only: seen once, a few or many times, or a class if the clone is expanded.

D gene: TRBD2; J gene: TRBJ2-3; V gene: TRBV4-3; clone size: once; CDR3 protein: CASSQEKAGSTDTQYF; CDR3 DNA: TGCGCCAGCAGCCAAGAGAAAGCGGGGTCCACAGATACGCAGTATTTT
D gene: TRBD2; J gene: TRBJ2-7; V gene: TRBV6-6; clone size: NA; CDR3 protein: CASKEREFEQYF; CDR3 DNA: TGTGCCAGCAAGGAGCGGGAGTTCGAGCAGTACTTC
D gene: NA; J gene: TRBJ2-3; V gene: TRBV6-5; clone size: NA; CDR3 protein: CASSGRTSTDTQYF; CDR3 DNA: TGTGCCAGCTCGGGTCGTACATCCACAGATACGCAGTATTTT
D gene: NA; J gene: TRBJ1-1; V gene: TRBV7-2; clone size: NA; CDR3 protein: CASSRTGRVEAFF; CDR3 DNA: TGTGCCAGCAGCCGAACAGGGAGGGTAGAAGCTTTCTTT
D gene: NA; J gene: TRBJ2-7; V gene: TRBV5-4; clone size: NA; CDR3 protein: CASTRRGRYEQYF; CDR3 DNA: TGTGCCAGCACACGAAGGGGGAGGTACGAGCAGTACTTC
D gene: NA; J gene: TRBJ2-3; V gene: TRBV7-6; clone size: NA; CDR3 protein: CASSTPQAGRPDTQYF; CDR3 DNA: TGTGCCAGCAGCACCCCACAAGCAGGGCGCCCAGATACGCAGTATTTT
D gene: NA; J gene: TRBJ1-2; V gene: TRBV20-1; clone size: NA; CDR3 protein: CSARASVGYTF; CDR3 DNA: TGCAGTGCTAGAGCTTCGGTAGGCTACACCTTC
D gene: NA; J gene: TRBJ1-1; V gene: TRBV7-2; clone size: NA; CDR3 protein: CASSLVVGMNTEAFF; CDR3 DNA: TGTGCCAGCAGCTTAGTCGTCGGGATGAACACTGAAGCTTTCTTT
D gene: TRBD2; J gene: TRBJ2-1; V gene: TRBV15; clone size: NA; CDR3 protein: CATSSWGLAVNNEQFF; CDR3 DNA: TGTGCCACCAGCAGCTGGGGACTAGCGGTTAACAATGAGCAGTTCTTC
D gene: NA; J gene: TRBJ2-1; V gene: TRBV4-2; clone size: NA; CDR3 protein: CASSQEASGKGGEQFF; CDR3 DNA: TGTGCCAGCAGCCAAGAAGCTAGTGGGAAGGGTGGTGAGCAGTTCTTC
D gene: NA; J gene: TRBJ2-7; V gene: TRBV6-1; clone size: NA; CDR3 protein: CASSATSYEQYF; CDR3 DNA: TGTGCCAGCAGTGCGACCTCCTACGAGCAGTACTTC
D gene: NA; J gene: TRBJ2-5; V gene: TRBV19; clone size: NA; CDR3 protein: CASSGWGYQETQYF; CDR3 DNA: TGTGCCAGTAGTGGGTGGGGGTACCAAGAGACCCAGTACTTC
D gene: NA; J gene: TRBJ2-1; V gene: TRBV7-2; clone size: NA; CDR3 protein: CASSLPSNNEQFF; CDR3 DNA: TGTGCCAGCAGCCTTCCCAGCAACAATGAGCAGTTCTTC
D gene: NA; J gene: TRBJ2-7; V gene: TRBV28; clone size: NA; CDR3 protein: CASSPLAYEQYF; CDR3 DNA: TGTGCCAGCAGCCCTCTAGCCTACGAGCAGTACTTC
D gene: NA; J gene: TRBJ2-2; V gene: TRBV27; clone size: NA; CDR3 protein: CASSRGVTTGIGELFF; CDR3 DNA: TGTGCCAGCAGTAGGGGGGTTACCACGGGCATCGGGGAGCTGTTTTTT
D gene: NA; J gene: TRBJ2-1; V gene: TRBV7-2; clone size: NA; CDR3 protein: CASSSPGQSSYNEQFF; CDR3 DNA: TGTGCCAGCAGCTCCCCGGGACAAAGCTCCTACAATGAGCAGTTCTTC
D gene: TRBD2; J gene: TRBJ2-5; V gene: TRBV7-8; clone size: NA; CDR3 protein: CASSLNLAGETQYF; CDR3 DNA: TGTGCCAGCAGCTTAAATCTAGCGGGAGAGACCCAGTACTTC
D gene: TRBD2; J gene: TRBJ2-3; V gene: TRBV7-9; clone size: NA; CDR3 protein: CASSLAGEADTQYF; CDR3 DNA: TGTGCCAGCAGTCTAGCGGGAGAGGCAGATACGCAGTATTTT
D gene: TRBD2; J gene: TRBJ2-7; V gene: TRBV11-3; clone size: NA; CDR3 protein: CASSSSGTSGVYEQYF; CDR3 DNA: TGTGCCAGCAGCTCCTCCGGGACTAGCGGGGTCTATGAGCAGTACTTC
D gene: NA; J gene: TRBJ1-3; V gene: TRBV11-2; clone size: NA; CDR3 protein: CASSPLGYDSGNTIYF; CDR3 DNA: TGTGCCAGCAGCCCCCTAGGGTATGACTCTGGAAACACCATATATTTT
D gene: NA; J gene: TRBJ2-7; V gene: TRBV11-2; clone size: once; CDR3 protein: CASSQRAIRYEQYF; CDR3 DNA: TGTGCCAGCAGCCAAAGAGCTATCAGATACGAGCAGTACTTC
D gene: TRBD2; J gene: TRBJ2-7; V gene: TRBV7-6; clone size: NA; CDR3 protein: CASSLDTSASYEQYF; CDR3 DNA: TGTGCCAGCAGCTTAGACACTAGCGCCTCCTACGAGCAGTACTTC
D gene: NA; J gene: TRBJ2-1; V gene: TRBV5-1; clone size: NA; CDR3 protein: CASNTRGAYNEQFF; CDR3 DNA: TGCGCCAGCAACACCAGGGGGGCGTACAATGAGCAGTTCTTC